This T cell receptor beta chain was identified in a study of blood T cell repertoires in COVID-19. Study information: The samples span acute and convalescent COVID-19 from the United States, Italy and Spain. Sources were T cells, B-cell-depleted T cells, or PBMCs; the material itself was cDNA or gDNA.

Notes on this clone: One end of the junction fails to match germline, which may point to a read error.

Source study methods: Amplified reference gene primers provided the basis for estimating nucleated cell counts. Assay: immunoSEQ multiplex PCR; the TCRdb copy retains only in-frame clones and omits some. V, J and clone size are taken as reported in that table, and D and trimming were inferred from the DNA itself. This table holds some 240,000 clones, about 83% found once. Germline V gene data show CDR1 as SGHTS and CDR2 as YDEGEE. The CDR3 totals 16 residues. The receptor was isolated from a woman in her 40s who had recovered from COVID-19. Sequenced input: peripheral blood. The chain employs TRBV5-8 and TRBJ1-2; no clear D gene. The CDR3 region is CASSHPAGAPKYGYTF. CDR3 bases: TGTGCCAGCAGCCACCCGGCAGGCGCCCCTAAATATGGCTACACCTTC.